This T cell receptor (beta chain) is drawn from a study of blood T cell repertoires in COVID-19. Background on the study: COVID-19 samples, acute and convalescent, were from the United States, Italy and Spain. Sources were T cells, B-cell-depleted T cells, or PBMCs; the material itself was cDNA or gDNA.

Germline loops: CDR1 SNHLY, CDR2 FYNNEI. The CDR3 contains 14 residues. Trimming removed 4 bases at V and 5 bases at J, with 14 bases between. Original handling: Nucleated cell number was recorded as an estimate derived from reference gene primer amplification. Method: immunoSEQ multiplex PCR; TCRdb's copy keeps in-frame clones and lacks some. The V and J calls and clone size were taken over from that table, and D and trimming were inferred from the DNA. Of tens of thousands of clones in the sample, about 83% are singletons; the top ten hold roughly 6.3%. Source material: peripheral blood. This receptor was identified in a human donor in a cohort sampled during active COVID-19. The chain employs TRBV2 and TRBJ1-2; D remains unclear. For the CDR3, the DNA is TGTGCCAGCAGTGCCAGTCGTTTGGTTTATGGCTACACCTTC. Translation: CASSASRLVYGYTF.